This passage covers 28 T cell receptor beta chains from one sample sequenced in a study of CD8 T cells in Susac syndrome. A quantity of roughly 0.5 to 1 ug RNA underwent reverse transcription using random hexamers. TCRdb itself ran the immunoSEQ multiplex PCR reads through MiXCR, one entry per CDR3 protein. The sample contains 150,000 to 200,000 distinct CDR3 sequences, 90% to 95% of which appear only once. The specimen sequenced was CD4+ T cells from PBMCs. Receptors were obtained from a human donor with Susac syndrome.

This rearrangement joins TRBV15 to TRBJ2-5; 7 bases align to TRBD1. This CDR3 contains 14 residues. Germline-derived CDR1 and CDR2 are LNHNV and YYDKDF (reference sequence). J lost 5 bases, V lost 1 base, and 4 bases had no gene match. The CDR3 bases are TGTGCCACCAGCAGAGTGGTACAGGGGGAGACCCAGTACTTC. It yields the protein CATSRVVQGETQYF.

The chain employs TRBV6-6 and TRBJ1-1, with D perhaps TRBD1 (5 bases). Trimming stripped 7 bases from V and 6 bases from J, with 18 bases between. From germline, CDR1 is MNHNY and CDR2 SVGAGI (reference sequence). CDR3 length equals 14 residues. CDR3 nucleotides: TGTGCCAGCAACAAGTTATGGGAGGGGTCTGAAGCTTTCTTT. Translating gives CASNKLWEGSEAFF.

This clonotype appeared once. The chain has TRBV5-6 and TRBJ1-6; D is undetermined. The length of the CDR3 is 14 residues. V lost 0 bases and J lost 7, with 8 bases in between. The germline V gene encodes CDR1 SGHDT and CDR2 YYEEEE. The CDR3 loop reads CASSLVPANSPLHF. The CDR3 nucleotides are TGTGCCAGCAGCTTGGTCCCAGCGAATTCACCCCTCCACTTT.

This clonotype was found once. V gene TRBV5-6 combines with J gene TRBJ2-2; TRBD1 aligns across 8 bases. Per the germline V gene, CDR1 is SGHDT and CDR2 is YYEEEE. V lost 6 bases and J lost 7; bases outside the gene matches: 11. The CDR3 totals 15 residues. The CDR3 bases are TGTGCCAGCACCCGACAGGGGATGAATGGCGGGGAGCTGTTTTTT. Translation gives CASTRQGMNGGELFF.

The rearrangement links TRBV18 to TRBJ1-1; D gene unclear. Germline V gene data show CDR1 as KGHSH and CDR2 as LQKENI. The CDR3 contains 13 residues. Trimming left V 3 bases short and J 1 base short, with 6 bases between. The DNA for the CDR3 is TGTGCCAGCTCACCCCGGGGGAACACTGAAGCTTTCTTT. This encodes CASSPRGNTEAFF.

The chain joins TRBV6-6 to TRBJ1-2; a weak D match, TRBD1 (5 bases). This CDR3 has 16 amino acids. V shed 5 bases and J shed 8 bases, with 24 bases lying between them. Germline CDR1 MNHNY, CDR2 SVGAGI (reference sequence). CDR3 loop: CASSGGAQEEGNGYTF. The DNA for the CDR3 is TGTGCCAGCAGTGGCGGGGCACAGGAAGAGGGGAACGGCTACACCTTC.

V gene TRBV2 combines with J gene TRBJ1-2; D possibly corresponds to TRBD1 (6 bases). V was trimmed by 4 bases and J by 5 bases, leaving 11 bases between them. CDR3 length equals 13 residues. Germline-derived CDR1 and CDR2 are SNHLY and FYNNEI. The CDR3 bases are TGTGCCAGCAGTGGACAGGAGCCATATGGCTACACCTTC. Protein: CASSGQEPYGYTF.

V usage is TRBV18 and J usage is TRBJ2-1; unclear D gene. The length of the CDR3 is 14 residues. The germline V and J ends were trimmed by 3 bases and 0 bases, with 6 bases remaining between them. CDR1 is KGHSH and CDR2 is LQKENI in the germline V gene. CDR3 sequence (DNA): TGTGCCAGCTCACCCCCTAGCTCCTACAATGAGCAGTTCTTC. It yields the protein CASSPPSSYNEQFF.

J is TRBJ2-1 and V is TRBV21-1; the listed D gene, TRBD2, was not tested against the DNA. TRBV21-1 is annotated as a pseudogene. The CDR3 sequence is 20 residues long. The DNA for the CDR3 is TGTGCCAGCAGCAAAGTATTAGGGACTAGCGGGAGAAAATCCTACAATGAGCAGTTCTTC. Amino acids: CASSKVLGTSGRKSYNEQFF.

This CDR3 is CASSLAGGLSEQFF. The CDR3 nucleotides read TGTGCCAGCAGTTTGGCGGGAGGGTTAAGTGAGCAGTTCTTC. The V and J genes are TRBV12-3 or TRBV12-4 and TRBJ2-1; 9 bases are a match to TRBD2. The V gene end was trimmed by 3 bases and the J gene end by 9 bases; junction bases not matched to a gene: 6. The CDR3 contains 14 residues.

The chain employs TRBV3-1 and TRBJ2-3; a possible D gene is TRBD1 (5 bases). Germline-derived CDR1 and CDR2 are LGHDT and YNNKEL (reference sequence). Trimming took off 2 bases at V and 4 bases at J, with 13 bases between the two ends. The CDR3 has 15 residues. The CDR3 here is CASSQILTVPDTQYF. CDR3 nucleotides: TGTGCCAGCAGCCAAATCTTGACAGTTCCAGATACGCAGTATTTT.

The chain has TRBV19 and TRBJ2-7; perhaps TRBD2 as D (6 bases). This CDR3 is built from 15 residues. Germline CDR1 and CDR2: LNHDA and SQIVND (reference sequence). V gave up 5 bases and J gave up 3 bases, with 17 bases separating them. This CDR3 is CASSPQQGTGYEQYF. The CDR3 DNA reads as TGTGCCAGTAGTCCGCAACAAGGGACTGGCTACGAGCAGTACTTC.

This chain connects TRBV5-1 to TRBJ1-2; the D is unclear. The CDR3 spans 11 residues. The V gene's germline CDR1 is SGHRS and CDR2 YFSETQ. V was pared by 3 bases and J by 8 bases, with 8 bases between. The CDR3 spells CASSSDTGYTF. The CDR3 region has the DNA TGCGCCAGCAGCTCCGACACCGGCTACACCTTC.

The chain carries TRBV7-2 and TRBJ2-3, with TRBD2 matching over 7 bases. The CDR3 consists of 15 residues. Germline trimming cut 2 bases from V and 3 bases from J; bases unmatched to any gene: 5. Germline V CDR1 and CDR2: SGHTA, FQGNSA. The chain's CDR3 is CASSLRSGKTDTQYF. CDR3 sequence (DNA): TGTGCCAGCAGCTTAAGGAGCGGGAAAACAGATACGCAGTATTTT.

Notes on this clonotype: At one boundary the junction diverges from the germline segment, which might be a read error. V usage is TRBV5-1 and J usage is TRBJ1-1; no reliable D call. The germline CDR1 and CDR2 sequences are SGHRS and YFSETQ. The CDR3 has 12 amino acids. DNA of the CDR3: TGCGCCAGCAGCTCAACTAACACTGAAGCTCTCTTT. Translation: CASSSTNTEALF. The full variable domain, completed using reference TRBV5-1 and TRBJ1-1, is KAGVTQTPRYLIKTRGQQVTLSCSPISGHRSVSWYQQTPGQGLQFLFEYFSETQRNKGNFPGRFSGRQFSNSRSEMNVSTLELGDSALYLCASSSTNTEALFGQGTRLTVV.

J is TRBJ2-1 and V is TRBV5-1; 11 nucleotides line up with TRBD2. Germline CDR1 SGHRS, CDR2 YFSETQ. This CDR3 is 15 amino acids long. With V trimmed by 2 bases and J by 8 bases, 6 bases remained unmatched. CDR3 in DNA: TGCGCCAGCAGCTTAACTAGCGGGAGTAGTGATGAGCAGTTCTTC. Protein sequence: CASSLTSGSSDEQFF.

The J gene is TRBJ2-1, the V gene TRBV5-4; TRBD1 agrees at 8 bases. This CDR3 region has 18 residues. The ends lost 4 bases at V and 5 bases at J; junction bases unmatched: 17. The V gene's germline CDR1 is SGHNT and CDR2 YYREEE (reference sequence). The CDR3 is CASSRGPGTGGRDNEQFF. The CDR3 nucleotides are TGTGCCAGCAGCCGTGGCCCGGGAACAGGGGGAAGGGACAATGAGCAGTTCTTC.

The chain recombines TRBV10-3 with TRBJ2-3; the D gene is possibly TRBD2 (5 bases). Trimming cost V 4 bases and J 5 bases, with 13 bases left between them. CDR3 length: 14 amino acids. Germline CDR1 is ENHRY and CDR2 is SYGVKD. CDR3 coding DNA: TGTGCCATCAGTGGAGGACTGAGTGTAGATACGCAGTATTTT. As protein: CAISGGLSVDTQYF.

This rearrangement joins TRBV12-3 or TRBV12-4 to TRBJ1-2; no reliable D call. The CDR3 spans 16 residues. V shed 1 base and J shed 4 bases, with 16 bases lying between them. CDR3 DNA sequence: TGTGCCAGCAGTTTAGAGAACGCGCTTACAACCTATGGCTACACCTTC. Protein product: CASSLENALTTYGYTF.

This chain joins TRBV20-1 and TRBJ2-3; 9 nucleotides align to TRBD2. This CDR3 comprises 14 residues. CDR1 is DFQATT, CDR2 SNEGSKA, per germline (reference sequence). The V and J ends lost 3 bases and 2 bases, in that order; junction bases with no gene match: 3. The CDR3 sequence is CSASLAGVTDTQYF. CDR3 nucleotide sequence: TGCAGTGCTAGTTTAGCGGGGGTCACAGATACGCAGTATTTT.

The V gene is TRBV2, the J gene TRBJ2-1, with 10 bases fitting TRBD2. The CDR3 runs 15 residues. V lost 6 bases and J lost 4; bases outside the gene matches: 6. Germline CDR1 reads SNHLY; CDR2 reads FYNNEI. CDR3 DNA sequence: TGTGCCAGCAGACCCGGGACTAGCGCATACAATGAGCAGTTCTTC. Translation: CASRPGTSAYNEQFF.

The rearrangement uses TRBV2 and TRBJ2-4, with D perhaps matching TRBD1 (6 bases). CDR1 is SNHLY and CDR2 is FYNNEI in the germline V gene. The CDR3 spans 14 residues. V lost 3 bases, J lost 4 bases, and 10 bases lay in between. CDR3 nucleotide sequence: TGTGCCAGCAGTGAGCAGGGGCGGAAAAACATTCAGTACTTC. It encodes CASSEQGRKNIQYF. The full variable domain, in which reference TRBV2 and TRBJ2-4 provide the parts outside the CDR3, is EPEVTQTPSHQVTQMGQEVILRCVPISNHLYFYWYRQILGQKVEFLVSFYNNEISEKSEIFDDQFSVERPDGSNFTLKIRSTKLEDSAMYFCASSEQGRKNIQYFGAGTRLSVL.

The chain links TRBV20-1 to TRBJ2-1; 12 bases are a match to TRBD2. Germline CDR1 reads DFQATT; CDR2 reads SNEGSKA (reference sequence). V lost 5 bases to trimming and J lost 7 bases; unmatched junction nucleotides: 6. The CDR3 totals 14 residues. The CDR3 spells CSASPTSGGNEQFF. The DNA of the CDR3 is TGCAGTGCTTCGCCGACTAGCGGGGGTAATGAGCAGTTCTTC.

The chain recombines TRBV4-1 with TRBJ2-1; D possibly corresponds to TRBD2 (6 bases). Trimming took 1 base from V and 3 from J, leaving 16 bases between them. Germline assignment: CDR1 MGHRA and CDR2 YSYEKL. The CDR3 has 17 amino acids. The CDR3 DNA is TGCGCCAGCAGCCAAGGACGGTATGGGGAGGACTACAATGAGCAGTTCTTC. Residues: CASSQGRYGEDYNEQFF.

The chain carries TRBV11-2 and TRBJ1-3; a possible D gene is TRBD1 (6 bases). Trimming took 6 bases from V and 4 from J, leaving 19 bases between them. Germline CDR1 is SGHAT and CDR2 is FQNNGV. The CDR3 spans 16 residues. The CDR3 DNA follows: TGTGCCAGCAGTCAAGGGGCACAGGGCCGCGGAAACACCATATATTTT. It codes for CASSQGAQGRGNTIYF. Looking up the rest from reference TRBV11-2 and TRBJ1-3 gives the full variable domain: EAGVAQSPRYKIIEKRQSVAFWCNPISGHATLYWYQQILGQGPKLLIQFQNNGVVDDSQLPKDRFSAERLKGVDSTLKIQPAKLEDSAVYLCASSQGAQGRGNTIYFGEGSWLTVV.

CDR3 in amino acids: CASSPVAAGAFEQYF. The CDR3 nucleotides are TGTGCCAGCAGCCCGGTGGCCGCGGGGGCCTTCGAGCAGTACTTC. The genes are TRBV3-1 and TRBJ2-7, with D perhaps matching TRBD2 (7 bases). Germline assignment: CDR1 LGHDT and CDR2 YNNKEL (reference sequence). This CDR3 spans 15 amino acids. V lost 4 bases, J lost 6 bases, and 19 bases lay in between.

This clonotype appeared once. The CDR3 protein is CSARTGAIYGYTF. Here the CDR3 DNA reads TGCAGTGCCCGGACAGGGGCCATCTATGGCTACACCTTC. V gene TRBV20-1 combines with J gene TRBJ1-2; 9 bases agree with TRBD1. Germline-derived CDR1 and CDR2 are DFQATT and SNEGSKA (reference sequence). Trimming at V came to 6 bases and at J to 4 bases, leaving 6 bases not matched to a gene. This CDR3 comprises 13 residues.

The chain combines TRBV18 with TRBJ2-6; the D gene is possibly TRBD1 (6 bases). This CDR3 comprises 13 residues. Germline assignment: CDR1 KGHSH and CDR2 LQKENI. The V gene lost 5 bases and the J gene lost 9 bases, with 11 bases spanning the gap. CDR3 amino acids: CASSTEQGNVLTF. Here the CDR3 DNA reads TGTGCCAGCTCAACGGAACAGGGCAACGTCCTGACTTTC.